Listed below are T cell receptor beta chains from one sample, sequenced in a study of synovial regulatory T cells in juvenile arthritis. This table comes from immunoSEQ multiplex PCR, and its TCRdb copy is limited to in-frame clones, with some not included. The clone table shows approximately 10,000 clones, with the ten largest holding less than 2%. The sequencing input was Treg cells from blood. These receptor sequences come from a donor younger than 30 with juvenile idiopathic arthritis. CDR3s include the opening cysteine and the closing phenylalanine or tryptophan.

>TRBV29-1|TRBJ1-5
CSAGGDKYQPQHF
>TRBV27|TRBJ1-3
CASSLSWTSGNTIYF
>TRBV6-5|TRBJ1-4
CASSYGGAGEKLFF
>TRBV27|TRBJ2-1
CASSLPGVIFNEQFF
>TRBV7-2|TRBJ1-2
CASSRSTTGGLYGYTF
>TRBV29-1|TRBJ1-3
CSARRGPGNTIYF
>TRBV28|TRBJ1-2
CASSLAGEYGYTF
>TRBV11-2|TRBJ2-2
CASSPRLNTGELFF
>TRBV10-3|TRBJ1-1
CAIRWSGEGNTEAFF
>TRBV12-5|TRBJ1-5
CASGLTRGNGGDQPQHF
>TRBV11-3|TRBJ1-1
CASSLGGRGAEAFF
>TRBV28|TRBJ1-2
CASSLVNRGRDYGYTF
>TRBV9|TRBJ2-7
CASSLDRSYEQYF
>TRBV5-1|TRBJ2-7
CASNNYYEQYF